This TCR beta chain comes out of a study of patients and donors after allogeneic stem cell transplantation (dated by TCRdb to the early 2020s). This clonotype was seen many times. The antigen it recognizes is unknown. The record has no base qualities; no much larger clone is one base away. Library preparation was by RT-PCR. The listed sequencing device is NextSeq 550. TCRdb trimmed public reads at Q25 via fastp, called clones via MiXCR and kept in-frame beta chains. Rows are combined by CDR3 protein, so each entry shows the most common genes and DNA. Recorded for this sample are about 230,000 distinct CDR3 sequences; 13% to 15% of them occurred a single time. The top ten hold around 10% of the sample. Germline trimming: 5 bases from V, 4 bases from J; junction bases outside gene matches: 7. CDR3 length: 15 amino acids, cysteine to phenylalanine. The DNA shown is the 45-base CDR3, in frame from base 1. The germline V gene encodes CDR1 LNHDA and CDR2 SQIVND (reference sequence).

Sequencing input: blood, either unsorted or a sorted T cell fraction (not recorded which). The sequence is built from TRBV19 and TRBJ1-4, and 7 junctional nucleotides match TRBD1. The receptor comes from a human donor who was either an allogeneic HSCT recipient or a stem cell or donor lymphocyte infusion donor (not recorded which). It is not recorded whose cells these are; they may come from a transplant donor. At the DNA level, the sequence is TGTGCCAGTAGTCCACAGGGGAATGGTAATGAAAAACTGTTTTTT. Its product reads: CASSPQGNGNEKLFF.